This T cell receptor (beta chain) was documented in a study of early T cells in non-severe SARS-CoV-2 infection. This clonotype was observed a handful of times. The germline CDR1 and CDR2 sequences are MNHNS and SASEGT. This CDR3 is built from 12 residues. The V and J ends lost 1 base and 10 bases, in that order; junction bases with no gene match: 1. TCRdb re-called the 5' RACE reads through MiXCR, storing one row per CDR3 protein. The sample carries roughly 66,000 distinct CDR3 sequences, less than 9.5% recorded once. The chain has TRBV6-1 and TRBJ1-1; 9 nucleotides align to TRBD1. The clonotype was recovered from an adult who was a healthcare worker with PCR-confirmed SARS-CoV-2 infection or an uninfected control (not recorded which). Sequencing was done on a sample of whole blood. CDR3 coding DNA: TGTGCCAGCAGTGAAGTACAGGGGGCAGCTTTCTTT. Protein: CASSEVQGAAFF.